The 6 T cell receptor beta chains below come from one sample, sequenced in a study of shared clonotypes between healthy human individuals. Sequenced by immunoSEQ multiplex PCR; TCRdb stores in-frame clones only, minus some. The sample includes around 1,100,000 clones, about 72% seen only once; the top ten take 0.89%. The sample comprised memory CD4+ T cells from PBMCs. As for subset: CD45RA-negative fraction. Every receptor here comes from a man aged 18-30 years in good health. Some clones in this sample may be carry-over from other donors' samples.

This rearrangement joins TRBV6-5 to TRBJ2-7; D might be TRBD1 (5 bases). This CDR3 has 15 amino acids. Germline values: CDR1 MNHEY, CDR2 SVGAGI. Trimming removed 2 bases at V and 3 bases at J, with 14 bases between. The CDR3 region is CASSYQAGRGYEQYF. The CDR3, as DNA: TGTGCCAGCAGTTACCAGGCCGGTAGGGGCTACGAGCAGTACTTC.

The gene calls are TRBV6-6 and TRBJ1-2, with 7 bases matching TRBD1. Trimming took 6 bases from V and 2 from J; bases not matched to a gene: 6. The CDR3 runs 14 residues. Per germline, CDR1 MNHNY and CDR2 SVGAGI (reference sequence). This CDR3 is CASSPRQGNYGYTF. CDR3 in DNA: TGTGCCAGCAGCCCCCGACAGGGCAACTATGGCTACACCTTC.

The CDR3 DNA reads TGCGCCAGCAGCCAGAGGACTAATTTTGGAAACACCATATATTTT. This encodes CASSQRTNFGNTIYF. The chain employs TRBV4-1 and TRBJ1-3; D unresolved. The germline gives CDR1 MGHRA, CDR2 YSYEKL. The V end lost 3 bases, the J end lost 3 bases, and 12 bases lay between the germline ends. CDR3 length equals 15 residues.

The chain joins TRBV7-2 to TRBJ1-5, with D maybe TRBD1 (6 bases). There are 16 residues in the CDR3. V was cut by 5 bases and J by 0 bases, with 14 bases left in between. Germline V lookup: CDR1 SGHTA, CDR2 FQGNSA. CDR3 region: CASSLGTPPSNQPQHF. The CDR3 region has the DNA TGTGCCAGCAGCCTCGGGACACCACCTAGCAATCAGCCCCAGCATTTT.

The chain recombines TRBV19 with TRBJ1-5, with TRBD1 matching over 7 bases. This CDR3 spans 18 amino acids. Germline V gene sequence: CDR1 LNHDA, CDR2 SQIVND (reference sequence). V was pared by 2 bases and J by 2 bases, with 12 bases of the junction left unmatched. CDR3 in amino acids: CASSIPPRQGAGNQPQHF. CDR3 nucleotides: TGTGCCAGTAGTATACCGCCGCGACAGGGCGCGGGCAATCAGCCCCAGCATTTT.

The CDR3 coding sequence is TGTGCCAGCAGTTCCGAAAGCGGGATCGGGGAGCTGTTTTTT. Translating it yields CASSSESGIGELFF. The chain uses TRBV6-6 and TRBJ2-2; 7 nucleotides align to TRBD2. The CDR3 loop spans 14 amino acids. Germline V CDR1 and CDR2: MNHNY, SVGAGI (reference sequence). J gave up 7 bases and V 4 bases, and 6 bases lay outside the gene matches.